The 24 T cell receptor beta chains below were found in one sample sequenced in a study of cytomegalovirus exposure and HLA in healthy donors. PCR involved 60 Vbeta and 13 Jbeta primers. TCRdb's copy holds only in-frame clones and misses some; the assay was immunoSEQ multiplex PCR. This sample carries 130,000 to 150,000 clones, about 80% of them seen once, and the ten largest clones take around 10%. Source material: PBMCs. The receptors derive from a woman aged 60-70 years in good health and CMV-seropositive.

This clone was recorded a few times. The V call is TRBV18, the J call TRBJ2-7; 9 bases fit TRBD1. CDR1 KGHSH and CDR2 LQKENI come from the germline V gene. After removal of 2 bases from V and 3 bases from J, the junction contained 2 bases not matched to a gene. The CDR3 runs to 14 residues. The DNA of the CDR3 is TGTGCCAGCTCACCAGGACAGGGGAACTACGAGCAGTACTTC. Translated: CASSPGQGNYEQYF.

This clone is a singleton in its sample. The V and J genes are TRBV6-5 and TRBJ1-2, with 10 positions matching TRBD1. Germline V lookup: CDR1 MNHEY, CDR2 SVGAGI. The length of the CDR3 is 14 residues. The V and J ends lost 6 bases and 4 bases, in that order; junction bases with no gene match: 5. CDR3 region: CASREGQGIYGYTF. Here the CDR3 DNA reads TGTGCCAGCAGAGAGGGACAGGGGATCTATGGCTACACCTTC.

The count of this clone is one. The J gene is TRBJ1-1, the V gene TRBV27; a possible D gene is TRBD1 (6 bases). Germline CDR1 is MNHEY and CDR2 is SMNVEV (reference sequence). The CDR3 is made up of 13 amino acids. Trimming cost V 0 bases and J 9 bases, with 11 bases left between them. This CDR3 is CASSLSVQGKAFF. The CDR3 nucleotides are TGTGCCAGCAGTTTATCAGTCCAGGGGAAAGCTTTCTTT.

The J gene is TRBJ1-5, the V gene TRBV6-6; D perhaps matches TRBD1 (5 bases). This CDR3 comprises 15 residues. Germline CDR1 and CDR2: MNHNY and SVGAGI (reference sequence). V was clipped by 2 bases and J by 1 base, with 9 bases between them. The CDR3 region is CASSYLQGSNQPQHF. For the CDR3, the DNA is TGTGCCAGCAGTTACCTTCAGGGAAGCAATCAGCCCCAGCATTTT.

The V gene is TRBV30, the J gene TRBJ2-1, with D possibly TRBD1 on 5 matching bases. CDR3 length: 12 amino acids. Germline V CDR1 and CDR2: GTSNPN, SVGIG (reference sequence). V lost 1 base and J lost 7, with 8 bases in between. This chain's CDR3 is CAWSGHRNEQFF. CDR3 in DNA: TGTGCCTGGAGTGGCCACAGGAATGAGCAGTTCTTC.

J is TRBJ2-3 and V is TRBV5-1; 8 bases line up with TRBD2. V shed 0 bases and J 4 bases; nucleotides not matched to a gene: 7. Germline assignment: CDR1 SGHRS and CDR2 YFSETQ. This CDR3 is 16 amino acids long. The CDR3 bases are TGCGCCAGCAGCTTGGCCATAACGGGAGGGCCAGATACGCAGTATTTT. This codes for CASSLAITGGPDTQYF.

A note on this clone: Other DNA sequences in the sample encode the same CDR3. This sequence joins TRBV29-1 and TRBJ2-3; tentatively, D is TRBD2 (7 bases). Trimming removed 6 bases from V and 4 bases from J, with 14 bases in between. The CDR3 has 13 amino acids. Germline V gene data show CDR1 as SQVTM and CDR2 as ANQGSEA. As DNA, the CDR3 is TGCAGCGTCGTCCGGGGGGCGTCAGATACGCAGTATTTT. Translating it yields CSVVRGASDTQYF.

J is TRBJ2-7 and V is TRBV28; possible D gene TRBD1, 6 bases. The germline V gene has CDR1 MDHEN and CDR2 SYDVKM. The CDR3 runs to 14 residues. The V end was cut by 5 bases, the J end by 2 bases, with 13 bases between. The CDR3 nucleotides are TGTGCCAGCAGTCCCTTGACAGGTACCTACGAGCAGTACTTC. Encoded protein: CASSPLTGTYEQYF.

V and J are TRBV7-2 and TRBJ1-2, with D unclear. The CDR3 covers 14 residues. The V and J ends lost 1 base and 2 bases respectively, with 8 bases between them. Germline V gene sequence: CDR1 SGHTA, CDR2 FQGNSA. CDR3 nucleotide sequence: TGTGCCAGCAGCTTAGGTGGGCAGAACTATGGCTACACCTTC. Its translation: CASSLGGQNYGYTF.

This clone was counted between two and nine times. This chain connects TRBV27 to TRBJ2-1; D perhaps matches TRBD2 (6 bases). From germline, CDR1 is MNHEY and CDR2 SMNVEV (reference sequence). The length of the CDR3 is 16 residues. V was trimmed by 3 bases and J by 4 bases, leaving 16 bases between them. The CDR3 protein is CASSFSSGAPYNEQFF. For the CDR3, the DNA is TGTGCCAGCAGTTTTAGTTCGGGAGCGCCTTACAATGAGCAGTTCTTC.

The chain couples TRBV28 to TRBJ1-5, with D perhaps TRBD1 (6 bases). CDR3 size: 16 residues. CDR1 and CDR2 from the germline V gene are MDHEN and SYDVKM. V was shortened by 4 bases and J by 6 bases, with 19 bases between the two germline ends. The CDR3 sequence: CASSWTQGNGGQPQHF. The CDR3 DNA reads as TGTGCCAGCAGTTGGACTCAGGGGAATGGAGGTCAGCCCCAGCATTTT. Filled out from reference TRBV28 and TRBJ1-5, the complete variable domain reads DVKVTQSSRYLVKRTGEKVFLECVQDMDHENMFWYRQDPGLGLRLIYFSYDVKMKEKGDIPEGYSVSREKKERFSLILESASTNQTSMYLCASSWTQGNGGQPQHFGDGTRLSIL.

The chain joins TRBV27 to TRBJ2-7; 7 bases are shared with TRBD2. With V trimmed by 6 bases and J by 2 bases, 16 bases remained unmatched. The CDR3 length is 17 residues. The germline gives CDR1 MNHEY, CDR2 SMNVEV (reference sequence). The DNA of the CDR3 is TGTGCCAGCAGCACTATACGCGGGGCGGGAGTTGCCTACGAGCAGTACTTC. It encodes CASSTIRGAGVAYEQYF.

The J gene is TRBJ2-2, the V gene TRBV5-6; 12 bases are a match to TRBD2. V lost 0 bases and J lost 7; bases outside the gene matches: 4. The CDR3 runs to 16 residues. Germline lookup yields CDR1 SGHDT and CDR2 YYEEEE. CDR3 DNA sequence: TGTGCCAGCAGCTTGGGGACTAGCGGGATTGGCGGGGAGCTGTTTTTT. It yields the protein CASSLGTSGIGGELFF.

The chain employs TRBV6-5 and TRBJ2-3; no definite D call. This CDR3 has 12 residues. V lost 6 bases and J 5 bases, leaving 9 bases between the germline ends. Per the germline V gene, CDR1 is MNHEY and CDR2 is SVGAGI. The CDR3 is CASRARRDTQYF. The CDR3 DNA follows: TGTGCCAGCAGGGCCCGCCGAGATACGCAGTATTTT.

The chain recombines TRBV14 with TRBJ1-1; no clear D gene. The CDR3 length is 15 residues. V lost 1 base and J lost 0, with 9 bases in between. Germline CDR1 reads SGHDN; CDR2 reads FVKESK. CDR3 in DNA: TGTGCCAGCAGCCAAGGACTGCTCATGAACACTGAAGCTTTCTTT. The encoded protein is CASSQGLLMNTEAFF. The complete variable domain, with remaining parts taken from reference TRBV14 and TRBJ1-1, reads EAGVTQFPSHSVIEKGQTVTLRCDPISGHDNLYWYRRVMGKEIKFLLHFVKESKQDESGMPNNRFLAERTGGTYSTLKVQPAELEDSGVYFCASSQGLLMNTEAFFGQGTRLTVV.

The chain links TRBV19 to TRBJ1-5, with unresolved D. Germline values: CDR1 LNHDA, CDR2 SQIVND (reference sequence). This CDR3 spans 13 amino acids. V lost 2 bases and J lost 5, with 7 bases in between. The CDR3 region is CASSILFDQPQHF. DNA for the CDR3: TGTGCCAGTAGTATACTTTTTGATCAGCCCCAGCATTTT. Combining the CDR3 with reference TRBV19 and TRBJ1-5 gives the whole variable domain DGGITQSPKYLFRKEGQNVTLSCEQNLNHDAMYWYRQDPGQGLRLIYYSQIVNDFQKGDIAEGYSVSREKKESFPLTVTSAQKNPTAFYLCASSILFDQPQHFGDGTRLSIL.

This chain connects TRBV4-1 to TRBJ2-1; TRBD2 matches at 9 bases. The CDR3 extends over 15 amino acids. Germline CDR1 is MGHRA and CDR2 is YSYEKL. The V and J ends lost 5 bases and 8 bases, in that order; junction bases with no gene match: 10. CDR3 amino acids: CASSTIAGEGYEQFF. CDR3 nucleotides: TGCGCCAGCAGCACCATAGCGGGAGAAGGGTATGAGCAGTTCTTC.

This chain links TRBV6-5 with TRBJ1-2; 9 bases match TRBD1. Germline V gives CDR1 MNHEY, CDR2 SVGAGI. Trimming took 6 bases from V and 10 from J; bases not matched to a gene: 3. The CDR3 spans 11 residues. The CDR3 coding sequence is TGTGCCAGCAGGGGACAGGGCCACTACACCTTC. Encoded protein: CASRGQGHYTF.

CDR3 amino acids: CASSLEGLGQGSTEAFF. Written as DNA, the CDR3 is TGTGCCAGCAGCTTAGAGGGTTTGGGACAGGGAAGTACTGAAGCTTTCTTT. The chain is built from TRBV7-9 and TRBJ1-1, with TRBD1 matching over 9 bases. V gave up 1 base and J gave up 5 bases; unmatched junction bases: 11. The CDR3 consists of 17 residues. Germline-derived CDR1 and CDR2 are SEHNR and FQNEAQ (reference sequence).

This clone has a handful of counts. The rearrangement uses TRBV19 and TRBJ2-2; maybe TRBD1 (5 bases). Per germline, CDR1 LNHDA and CDR2 SQIVND (reference sequence). Trimming cost V 10 bases and J 5 bases, with 11 bases left between them. The CDR3 sequence is 12 residues long. The CDR3 sequence: CAIARVTGELFF. The CDR3 nucleotides read TGTGCCATAGCCAGGGTAACCGGGGAGCTGTTTTTT.

This clone has only one observation. The chain has TRBV6-6 and TRBJ1-3; TRBD1 is a possible D gene (6 bases). V lost 6 bases and J lost 2, with 14 bases in between. The CDR3 extends over 15 amino acids. Germline V gene sequence: CDR1 MNHNY, CDR2 SVGAGI (reference sequence). In DNA form, the CDR3 reads TGTGCCAGCAGGTCTCGCAGGGGCACTGGAAACACCATATATTTT. Amino acid sequence: CASRSRRGTGNTIYF.

This clone was observed a handful of times. The chain combines TRBV11-3 with TRBJ2-1; 9 nucleotides match TRBD2. Germline CDR1 and CDR2: SGHNT and YENEEA. Germline trimming cut 0 bases from V and 7 bases from J; bases unmatched to any gene: 4. The CDR3 runs 15 residues. In DNA, the CDR3 is TGTGCCAGCAGCTTAGATCAAACTAGCGGGAATGAGCAGTTCTTC. This encodes CASSLDQTSGNEQFF.

This clone was observed a single time. The V call is TRBV30, the J call TRBJ1-3; D gene ambiguous. This CDR3 region has 13 residues. V dropped 2 bases and J dropped 4 bases, with 9 bases sitting between them. Germline CDR1 reads GTSNPN; CDR2 reads SVGIG (reference sequence). CDR3 in amino acids: CAWSSGGGNTIYF. The CDR3 DNA reads TGTGCCTGGAGTTCGGGAGGCGGAAACACCATATATTTT.

This sequence joins TRBV5-1 and TRBJ2-7; possibly TRBD1 for D (5 bases). CDR3 length: 15 residues. CDR1 and CDR2 (germline): SGHRS, YFSETQ. Deletions cut 0 bases from V and 3 bases from J, with 13 bases between. CDR3 region: CASSLAPREDYEQYF. DNA for the CDR3: TGCGCCAGCAGCTTGGCTCCCAGGGAAGACTACGAGCAGTACTTC.